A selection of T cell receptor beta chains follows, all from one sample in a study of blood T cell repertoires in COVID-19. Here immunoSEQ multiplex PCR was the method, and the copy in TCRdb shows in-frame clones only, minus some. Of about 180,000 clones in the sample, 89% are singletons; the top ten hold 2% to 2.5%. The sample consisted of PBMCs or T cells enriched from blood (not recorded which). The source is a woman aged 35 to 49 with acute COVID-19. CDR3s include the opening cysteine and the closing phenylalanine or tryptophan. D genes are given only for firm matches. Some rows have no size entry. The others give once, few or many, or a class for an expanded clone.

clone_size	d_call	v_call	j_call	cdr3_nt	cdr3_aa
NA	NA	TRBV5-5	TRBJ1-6	TGTGCCAGCCAGACAGGACGGAATTCACCCCTCCACTTT	CASQTGRNSPLHF
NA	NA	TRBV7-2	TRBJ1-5	TGTGCCAGCAGCTTTGACAGTAGCAATCAGCCCCAGCATTTT	CASSFDSSNQPQHF
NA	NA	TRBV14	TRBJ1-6	TGTGCCAGCAGCCAATCAGGTGGCTCCTATAATTCACCCCTCCACTTT	CASSQSGGSYNSPLHF
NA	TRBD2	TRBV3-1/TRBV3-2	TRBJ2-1	TGTGCCAGCAGCCGAAGACTAGCGGAGCTCGACAATGAGCAGTTCTTC	CASSRRLAELDNEQFF
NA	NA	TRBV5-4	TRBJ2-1	TGTGCCAGCAGCTCGTTGGGGGGTCGGGAACAGTTCTTC	CASSSLGGREQFF
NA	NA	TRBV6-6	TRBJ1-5	TGTGCCAGCGCGCCGGGGTTCAATCAGCCCCAGCATTTT	CASAPGFNQPQHF
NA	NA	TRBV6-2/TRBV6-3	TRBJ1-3	TGTGCCAGCAGTGACCCCGGAGCCTCTGGAAACACCATATATTTT	CASSDPGASGNTIYF
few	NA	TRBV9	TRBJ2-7	TGTGCCAGCAGCCCGCCGACAGACTCCTACGAGCAGTACTTC	CASSPPTDSYEQYF
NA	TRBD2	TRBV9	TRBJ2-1	TGTGCCAGCAATCCCGGGACTAGCGGGGACAATGAGCAGTTCTTC	CASNPGTSGDNEQFF
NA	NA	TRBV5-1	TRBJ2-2	TGCGCCAGCAGCTTGACCCAGGGGAACACCGGGGAGCTGTTTTTT	CASSLTQGNTGELFF
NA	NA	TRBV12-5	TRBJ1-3	TGTGCTAGTGCACGGGGCACCGTGGGGCCCGGGGGGCAGTCTGGAAACACCATATATTTT	CASARGTVGPGGQSGNTIYF
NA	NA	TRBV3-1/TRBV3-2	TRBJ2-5	TGTGCCAGCAGCCACGAGGCGGCACCCCAAGAGACCCAGTACTTC	CASSHEAAPQETQYF
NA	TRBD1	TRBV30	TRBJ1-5	TGTGCCTGGGCCGACAGGGCTGATCAGCCCCAGCATTTT	CAWADRADQPQHF
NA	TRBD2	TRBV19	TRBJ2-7	TGTGCCAGTAGTATCGATACTAGCGACTCCTACGAGCAGTACTTC	CASSIDTSDSYEQYF
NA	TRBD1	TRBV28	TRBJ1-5	TGTGCCAGCATGACAGGGGGCTATCAGCCCCAGCATTTT	CASMTGGYQPQHF
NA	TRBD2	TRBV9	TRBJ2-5	TGTGCCAGCAGCCTAGGACTAGCGGGGGGGTTTGAGACCCAGTACTTC	CASSLGLAGGFETQYF
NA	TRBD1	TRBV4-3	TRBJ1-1	TGCGCCAGCAGCCAAGATCAGGGGACAGGGAACACTGAAGCTTTCTTT	CASSQDQGTGNTEAFF